The T cell receptor beta chain described here comes from a study of control samples from healthy donors and cancer patients. The germline CDR1 and CDR2 sequences are LGHDT and YNNKEL (reference sequence). The CDR3 runs 12 residues. V shed 4 bases and J shed 9 bases, with 12 bases lying between them. The repertoire was sequenced with immunoSEQ multiplex PCR; TCRdb's copy has only in-frame clones and lacks some. The profile shows about 140,000 clones, around 90% of them singletons. The sample was blood. The receptor comes from a man younger than 30 in good health. This sequence joins TRBV3-1 (or the pseudogene TRBV3-2) and TRBJ2-5, with D perhaps TRBD1 (7 bases). The CDR3 region has the DNA TGTGCCAGCAGCCCACCCAGGGGGGCCCAGTACTTC. Translated, it gives CASSPPRGAQYF.